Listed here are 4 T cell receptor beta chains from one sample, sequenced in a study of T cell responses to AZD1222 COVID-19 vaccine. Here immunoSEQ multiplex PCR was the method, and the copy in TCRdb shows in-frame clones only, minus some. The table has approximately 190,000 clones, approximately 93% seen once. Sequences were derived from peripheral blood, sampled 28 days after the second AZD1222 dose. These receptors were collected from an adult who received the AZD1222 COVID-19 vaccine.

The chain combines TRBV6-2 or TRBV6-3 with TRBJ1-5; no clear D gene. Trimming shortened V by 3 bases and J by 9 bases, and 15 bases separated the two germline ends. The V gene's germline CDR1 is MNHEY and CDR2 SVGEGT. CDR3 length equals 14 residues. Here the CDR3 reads CASSYRKDYGPQHF. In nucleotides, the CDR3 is TGTGCCAGCAGTTATCGAAAGGATTATGGGCCCCAGCATTTT.

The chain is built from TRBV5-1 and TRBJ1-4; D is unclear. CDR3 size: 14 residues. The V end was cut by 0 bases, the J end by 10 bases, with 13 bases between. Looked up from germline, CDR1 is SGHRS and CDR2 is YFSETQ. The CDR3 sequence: CASSLEGLSGKLFF. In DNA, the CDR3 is TGCGCCAGCAGCTTGGAAGGGTTGTCTGGAAAACTGTTTTTT.

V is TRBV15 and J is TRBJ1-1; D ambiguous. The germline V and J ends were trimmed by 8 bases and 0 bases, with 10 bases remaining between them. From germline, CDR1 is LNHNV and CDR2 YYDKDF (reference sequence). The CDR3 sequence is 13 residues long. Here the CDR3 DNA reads TGTGCCACCCGCACGGGGTTGAACACTGAAGCTTTCTTT. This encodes CATRTGLNTEAFF.

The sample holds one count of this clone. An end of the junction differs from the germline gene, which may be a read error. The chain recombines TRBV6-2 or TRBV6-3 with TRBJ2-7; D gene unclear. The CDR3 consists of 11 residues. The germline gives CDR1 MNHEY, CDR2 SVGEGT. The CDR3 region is CASSNSYEQYF. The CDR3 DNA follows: TGTGCCAGCAGTAACTCCTACGAGCAGTACTTC.